This entry is about one T cell receptor beta chain. Antigen: not known. This specimen comes from a study of CD8 T cells in ankylosing spondylitis. General study findings and limits: In ankylosing spondylitis patients, matched synovial fluid reportedly showed significant enrichment of disease-linked clones. Disease-linked clones bore a CD8+ phenotype, appearing relatively rarely in peripheral blood. A TCR beta motif of under ten highly homologous variants appeared characteristic of ankylosing spondylitis blood.

The CDR3 extends over 16 amino acids. Germline V lookup: CDR1 KGHSH, CDR2 LQKENI. With 0 bases removed from V and 1 base from J, the gap between germline ends came to 12 bases. It was by quantitative 5'-RACE with molecular barcodes that TCR beta libraries were made. TCRdb re-derived calls from the 5' RACE reads in MiXCR, one entry per CDR3 protein. The repertoire has about 130,000 distinct CDR3 sequences, 12% to 15% of them found once; the top ten carry almost 3%. Sequencing was performed on blood, either unsorted or a sorted T cell fraction (not recorded which). The clonotype was recovered from a female donor with ankylosing spondylitis or in good health (not recorded which). The chain uses TRBV18 and TRBJ1-1; weak D call: TRBD1 (6 bases). The CDR3 region is CASSPPRGAKNTEAFF. The CDR3 DNA reads TGTGCCAGCTCACCACCAAGGGGGGCAAAGAACACTGAAGCTTTCTTT.